The 24 T cell receptor beta chains listed next were all sequenced from one sample in a study of T cell responses to AZD1222 COVID-19 vaccine. The protocol was immunoSEQ multiplex PCR, while the TCRdb copy is restricted to in-frame clones and leaves out a portion. The sample holds 100,000 to 150,000 clones, approximately 86% seen once. Material: peripheral blood, obtained 28 days after the second AZD1222 dose. These receptor sequences come from an adult who received the AZD1222 COVID-19 vaccine.

The V and J genes are TRBV5-6 and TRBJ1-6; D may be TRBD1 (6 bases). With 4 bases removed from V and 6 bases from J, the gap between germline ends came to 8 bases. The CDR3 has 13 residues. In germline, CDR1 is SGHDT, CDR2 YYEEEE. CDR3 residues: CASSQDSNSPLHF. For the CDR3, the DNA is TGTGCCAGCAGCCAGGACAGTAATTCACCCCTCCACTTT.

The chain combines TRBV19 with TRBJ1-2; D might be TRBD1 (6 bases). The germline gives CDR1 LNHDA, CDR2 SQIVND (reference sequence). The germline V and J ends were trimmed by 5 bases and 6 bases, with 16 bases remaining between them. This CDR3 comprises 14 residues. The chain's CDR3 is CASSPLTGADGYTF. In DNA form, the CDR3 reads TGTGCCAGTAGTCCCTTGACAGGCGCCGATGGCTACACCTTC.

V is TRBV21-1 and J is TRBJ2-5; the table names TRBD1, a call not compared with the DNA. TRBV21-1 is deemed a pseudogene. The CDR3 runs to 15 residues. The CDR3 spells CASSKAWTGRETQYF. The CDR3 bases are TGTGCCAGCAGCAAAGCGTGGACAGGGAGAGAGACCCAGTACTTC.

The chain is built from TRBV9 and TRBJ2-5; 13 bases align to TRBD2. The trim removed 4 bases at V and 5 bases at J, leaving 11 bases unmatched. This CDR3 is built from 17 residues. Germline V gene sequence: CDR1 SGDLS, CDR2 YYNGEE. DNA of the CDR3: TGTGCCAGCAGCATTACTAGCGGGGGGGCAGGGTTGGAGACCCAGTACTTC. It translates to CASSITSGGAGLETQYF.

This clone was counted only a few times. The chain is built from TRBV30 and TRBJ1-2, with D uncertain. This CDR3 has 12 residues. Trimming cost V 0 bases and J 6 bases, with 8 bases left between them. CDR1 and CDR2 (germline): GTSNPN, SVGIG (reference sequence). CDR3 loop: CAWSVIEDGYTF. The CDR3 coding sequence is TGTGCCTGGAGTGTAATTGAGGATGGCTACACCTTC.

The rearrangement joins TRBV30 to TRBJ2-3, with TRBD2 as a possible D gene (6 bases). This CDR3 has 12 residues. V dropped 4 bases and J dropped 8 bases, with 13 bases sitting between them. Germline CDR1 GTSNPN, CDR2 SVGIG (reference sequence). The CDR3 region is CAWNLGGATQYF. CDR3 DNA: TGTGCCTGGAATTTGGGCGGGGCTACGCAGTATTTT. The full variable domain, completed using reference TRBV30 and TRBJ2-3, is SQTIHQWPATLVQPVGSPLSLECTVEGTSNPNLYWYRQAAGRGLQLLFYSVGIGQISSEVPQNLSASRPQDRQFILSSKKLLLSDSGFYLCAWNLGGATQYFGPGTRLTVL.

This clone was seen only once. The chain has TRBV5-1 and TRBJ2-6; D call uncertain. The CDR3 is 14 residues long. The germline V gene has CDR1 SGHRS and CDR2 YFSETQ. Trimming took 3 bases from V and 4 from J, leaving 8 bases between them. Written as DNA, the CDR3 is TGCGCCAGCAGCTCGGAACGGGGGGCCAACGTCCTGACTTTC. This translates into CASSSERGANVLTF.

This clone showed up just once. The CDR3 nucleotides are TGTGCCAGCAGCGTAAGGGCCGCGGACCACGAGCAGTACTTC. Translation gives CASSVRAADHEQYF. The chain recombines TRBV27 with TRBJ2-7; D unclear. Germline values: CDR1 MNHEY, CDR2 SMNVEV (reference sequence). The CDR3 runs 14 residues. The ends were cut back, 6 bases at V and 5 bases at J, with 17 bases in the middle.

The gene calls are TRBV5-4 and TRBJ1-2; D might be TRBD1 (6 bases). The V end was cut by 6 bases, the J end by 8 bases, with 26 bases between. CDR1 SGHNT and CDR2 YYREEE come from the germline V gene (reference sequence). The CDR3 totals 16 residues. The CDR3 here is CASTIGPAGGARGYTF. CDR3 in DNA: TGTGCCAGCACCATCGGACCAGCGGGGGGCGCGAGAGGCTACACCTTC.

The chain couples TRBV6-5 to TRBJ1-3; perhaps TRBD1 as D (5 bases). V shed 6 bases and J shed 0 bases, with 9 bases lying between them. From germline, CDR1 is MNHEY and CDR2 SVGAGI. The CDR3 covers 14 residues. Written as DNA, the CDR3 is TGTGCCAGCAGCCGAGGGACCTCTGGAAACACCATATATTTT. It translates to CASSRGTSGNTIYF.

V and J are TRBV7-2 and TRBJ1-2, with 8 bases lining up with TRBD1. Germline CDR1 and CDR2: SGHTA and FQGNSA. V lost 5 bases, J lost 3 bases, and 8 bases stayed unmatched. This CDR3 spans 15 amino acids. CDR3 sequence: CASSPLGQEYYGYTF. The CDR3 nucleotides are TGTGCCAGCAGCCCTCTGGGACAGGAATACTATGGCTACACCTTC.

This sequence joins TRBV11-1 and TRBJ2-7, with D perhaps matching TRBD1 (6 bases). V was clipped by 5 bases and J by 4 bases, with 15 bases between them. Germline assignment: CDR1 SGHAT and CDR2 FQDESV (reference sequence). CDR3 size: 14 residues. DNA of the CDR3: TGTGCCAGCAGCCGATCAGGGGTGGGGTACGAGCAGTACTTC. Protein product: CASSRSGVGYEQYF. The full variable domain, completed using reference TRBV11-1 and TRBJ2-7, is EAEVAQSPRYKITEKSQAVAFWCDPISGHATLYWYRQILGQGPELLVQFQDESVVDDSQLPKDRFSAERLKGVDSTLKIQPAELGDSAMYLCASSRSGVGYEQYFGPGTRLTVT.

The rearrangement uses TRBV7-2 and TRBJ2-3; D assignment may be TRBD1 or TRBD2 (6 bases each). Per the germline V gene, CDR1 is SGHTA and CDR2 is FQGNSA. This CDR3 spans 15 amino acids. V shed 1 base and J shed 0 bases, with 8 bases lying between them. CDR3 nucleotide sequence: TGTGCCAGCAGCTTAGTAGGGGGGAGCACAGATACGCAGTATTTT. Amino acid sequence: CASSLVGGSTDTQYF.

The CDR3 region is CASSLTGSEREQFF. The CDR3 nucleotides are TGTGCCAGCAGCTTAACCGGGAGTGAGCGTGAGCAGTTCTTC. The J gene is TRBJ2-1, the V gene TRBV7-3; TRBD2 might be the D (6 bases). Trimming took off 0 bases at V and 9 bases at J, with 12 bases between the two ends. Germline values: CDR1 SGHTA, CDR2 FQGTGA. This CDR3 has 14 amino acids.

V usage is TRBV30 and J usage is TRBJ2-7, with 15 bases lining up with TRBD2. The CDR3 has 16 amino acids. Germline V gene data show CDR1 as GTSNPN and CDR2 as SVGIG (reference sequence). Unmatched junction bases numbered 6, after V lost 2 bases and J lost 4 bases. The CDR3 loop is CAWSRGLAGGKYEQYF. The CDR3 DNA reads as TGTGCCTGGAGTAGGGGACTAGCGGGGGGCAAATACGAGCAGTACTTC.

The genes are TRBV28 and TRBJ1-1, with unresolved D. This CDR3 is built from 11 residues. Germline CDR1 and CDR2: MDHEN and SYDVKM. Trimming stripped 6 bases from V and 5 bases from J, with 7 bases between. DNA for the CDR3: TGTGCCAGCAGACTAAGTACTGAAGCTTTCTTT. Its protein is CASRLSTEAFF.

The chain has TRBV4-3 and TRBJ2-3; the D is unclear. CDR1 is LGHNA and CDR2 is YSLEER in the germline V gene. This CDR3 comprises 12 residues. V gave up 0 bases and J gave up 7 bases, with 5 bases separating them. The CDR3 bases are TGCGCCAGCAGCCAAGATGGGCATACGCAGTATTTT. It yields the protein CASSQDGHTQYF.

This chain joins TRBV2 and TRBJ1-2; D is possibly TRBD1 (6 bases). Germline V gene lookup returns CDR1 SNHLY and CDR2 FYNNEI. The V end was cut by 2 bases, the J end by 7 bases, with 11 bases between. This CDR3 has 13 amino acids. The CDR3 nucleotides read TGTGCCAGCAGTGAAAGGGGGGGAGTTGGCTACACCTTC. This translates into CASSERGGVGYTF. The full variable domain, its missing parts supplied by reference TRBV2 and TRBJ1-2, is EPEVTQTPSHQVTQMGQEVILRCVPISNHLYFYWYRQILGQKVEFLVSFYNNEISEKSEIFDDQFSVERPDGSNFTLKIRSTKLEDSAMYFCASSERGGVGYTFGSGTRLTVV.

CDR3 sequence: CASVLDGTANEKLFF. The CDR3 DNA sequence: TGTGCCAGTGTCTTGGATGGGACAGCTAATGAAAAACTGTTTTTT. The V gene is TRBV19, the J gene TRBJ1-4; 7 nucleotides align to TRBD1. This CDR3 comprises 15 residues. The V gene end was trimmed by 8 bases and the J gene end by 3 bases; junction bases not matched to a gene: 9. Per the germline V gene, CDR1 is LNHDA and CDR2 is SQIVND (reference sequence).

The chain carries TRBV18 and TRBJ1-2; unclear D gene. This CDR3 has 15 amino acids. Trimming took off 3 bases at V and 0 bases at J, with 11 bases between the two ends. Germline V gene sequence: CDR1 KGHSH, CDR2 LQKENI. The CDR3 DNA reads as TGTGCCAGCTCACCCATCGCAGAATCTAACTATGGCTACACCTTC. Translated, it gives CASSPIAESNYGYTF.

The chain combines TRBV2 with TRBJ1-2, with D possibly matching TRBD1 (5 bases). Germline V gene lookup returns CDR1 SNHLY and CDR2 FYNNEI. The CDR3 totals 13 residues. Trimming cost V 3 bases and J 3 bases, with 8 bases left between them. CDR3 sequence (DNA): TGTGCCAGCAGTGACCCGGGGGACTATGGCTACACCTTC. Translation gives CASSDPGDYGYTF. The complete variable domain, with remaining parts taken from reference TRBV2 and TRBJ1-2, reads EPEVTQTPSHQVTQMGQEVILRCVPISNHLYFYWYRQILGQKVEFLVSFYNNEISEKSEIFDDQFSVERPDGSNFTLKIRSTKLEDSAMYFCASSDPGDYGYTFGSGTRLTVV.

The DNA of the CDR3 is TGTGCCAGCAGTTACTCGCCAGCTGCAACTAATGAAAAACTGTTTTTT. Its protein is CASSYSPAATNEKLFF. V is TRBV6-6 and J is TRBJ1-4; D remains unclear. This CDR3 has 16 amino acids. V dropped 0 bases and J dropped 0 bases, with 8 bases sitting between them. Germline CDR1 is MNHNY and CDR2 is SVGAGI (reference sequence).

The gene calls are TRBV21-1 and TRBJ1-5. TRBV21-1 is marked as a pseudogene. The CDR3 sequence is 16 residues long. The CDR3 DNA sequence: TGTGCCAGCAGCCCCCGTTTAGGGCTCGGCAATCAGCCCCAGCATTTT. It codes for CASSPRLGLGNQPQHF.

The CDR3 region has the DNA TGTGCCAGCAGGGGACAGGGAAGGGGCACTGAAGCTTTCTTT. Translating gives CASRGQGRGTEAFF. The rearrangement uses TRBV2 and TRBJ1-1, with 9 bases identical to TRBD1. CDR3 length: 14 residues. Losses at the gene ends were 6 bases for V and 4 bases for J; bases not matched to a gene: 6. Germline CDR1 SNHLY, CDR2 FYNNEI.